The entry that follows covers one T cell receptor (beta chain) sequence. The CDR3 totals 14 residues. The ends were cut back, 1 base at V and 2 bases at J, with 10 bases in the middle. Germline-derived CDR1 and CDR2 are SGHDT and YYEEEE. This sample was included in a study of blood T cell repertoires in COVID-19. The wider study: Donors in the United States, Italy and Spain gave samples during acute or convalescent COVID-19.

Profiled with immunoSEQ multiplex PCR; TCRdb holds only in-frame clones, not every one. The sample contains roughly 290,000 clones, approximately 86% of which appear only once. Sample: peripheral blood. V gene TRBV5-6 combines with J gene TRBJ2-7; D possibly corresponds to TRBD1 (5 bases). The sequence was collected from a woman aged 25 to 39 who had recovered from COVID-19. DNA for the CDR3: TGTGCCAGCAGCTTGAGGGGTCCCACCTACGAGCAGTACTTC. Translation gives CASSLRGPTYEQYF.